The T cell receptor (beta chain) under discussion was sequenced for a study of CXCR3-negative and CXCR3-positive naive CD8 T cells. The CDR3 is made up of 16 amino acids. CDR1 is SQVTM and CDR2 is ANQGSEA in the germline V gene. Measured by frequency, this clonotype is medium-sized. UMI-tagged TRB cDNA libraries were built via 5' RACE. TCRdb reprocessed the 5' RACE reads, keeping one entry per CDR3 protein, no DNA. The sample holds thousands of distinct CDR3 sequences. Sequenced: naive CXCR3- CD8+ T cells from blood. Subset meaning: CD45RO-CCR7+CD27+CD95- naive CD8+ T cells lacking CXCR3 (TNR3-). This TCR was recovered from a human donor in good health. Some clones in this sample may be carry-over from other donors' samples. The J gene is TRBJ2-2, the V gene TRBV29-1; the D call from TCRdb, TRBD1, cannot be confirmed without DNA. CDR3: CSVEDPGQGSTGELFF.